The rows below give T cell receptor beta chains drawn from one sample of a study of early T cells in non-severe SARS-CoV-2 infection. TCRdb redid the calling of the 5' RACE reads with MiXCR, one entry per CDR3 protein. The sample lists about 77,000 distinct CDR3 sequences; around a tenth were seen once. Sequences were obtained from whole blood. Receptor source: an adult who was a healthcare worker with PCR-confirmed SARS-CoV-2 infection or an uninfected control (not recorded which). The CDR3 runs from the conserved cysteine through the conserved F or W. Fields, in order: clone size, V gene, J gene, D gene, CDR3 protein, CDR3 DNA. A D gene is named only where the DNA matches it firmly. Clone size is given for some rows only: seen once, a few or many times, or a class if the clone is expanded.

>few|TRBV27|TRBJ1-4|-
CASSFNAGTVNEKLFF
TGTGCCAGCAGTTTTAACGCCGGGACGGTAAATGAAAAACTGTTTTTT
>-|TRBV11-2|TRBJ2-5|TRBD1
CASSLHTGVGTQYF
TGTGCCAGCAGCTTACATACAGGGGTTGGGACCCAGTACTTC
>-|TRBV7-2|TRBJ2-1|-
CASSQRPGEISSNEQFF
TGTGCCAGCAGCCAAAGGCCGGGAGAAATTTCGTCCAATGAGCAGTTCTTC
>few|TRBV7-2|TRBJ2-3|TRBD2
CASSTGLEGTDTQYF
TGTGCCAGCAGCACCGGACTAGAGGGCACAGATACGCAGTATTTT
>few|TRBV29-1|TRBJ1-3|TRBD1
CSVGIWDRLSGNTIYF
TGCAGCGTTGGAATATGGGACAGGCTCTCTGGAAACACCATATATTTT
>-|TRBV12-3/TRBV12-4|TRBJ1-5|-
CASRRGSNQPQHF
TGTGCCAGCAGGAGGGGTAGCAATCAGCCCCAGCATTTT
>-|TRBV5-1|TRBJ2-7|TRBD2
CASRTSGTNEQYF
TGCGCCAGCAGAACTAGCGGAACCAACGAGCAGTACTTC
>few|TRBV9|TRBJ1-3|-
CASSVLDSRSGNTIYF
TGTGCCAGCAGCGTGTTAGACTCCCGCTCTGGAAACACCATATATTTT
>many|TRBV5-1|TRBJ2-2|-
CASSLPRVNGELFF
TGCGCCAGCAGCTTGCCCAGGGTGAACGGGGAGCTGTTTTTT
>many|TRBV12-2|TRBJ2-5|-
CASRSGLADSETQYF
TGTGCAAGTCGCTCGGGACTAGCGGATTCAGAGACCCAGTACTTC
>few|TRBV6-1|TRBJ2-1|-
CASRRRGGPGGHNEQFF
TGTGCCAGCAGGCGCCGTGGGGGCCCCGGCGGTCACAATGAGCAGTTCTTC
>many|TRBV7-2|TRBJ2-1|-
CASSPGTSYNEQFF
TGTGCCAGCAGCCCCGGGACTTCCTACAATGAGCAGTTCTTC
>-|TRBV30|TRBJ1-2|TRBD1
CAYKQGERNGYTF
TGTGCCTATAAACAGGGGGAGAGGAATGGCTACACCTTC
>many|TRBV11-2|TRBJ2-5|TRBD2
CASSLDGGEGQETQYF
TGTGCCAGCAGCTTAGATGGGGGGGAGGGCCAAGAGACCCAGTACTTC
>few|TRBV25-1|TRBJ2-2|TRBD1
CASSEGQDTGELFF
TGTGCCAGCAGTGAGGGACAGGACACCGGGGAGCTGTTTTTT
>many|TRBV28|TRBJ2-7|TRBD1
CASSLGQGQYF
TGTGCCAGCAGTTTGGGACAGGGTCAGTACTTC
>few|TRBV28|TRBJ2-5|-
CASSLGTPEETQYF
TGTGCCAGCAGTTTGGGGACACCAGAAGAGACCCAGTACTTC
>few|TRBV28|TRBJ2-5|TRBD2
CASSLPGLAEETQYF
TGTGCCAGCAGTCTCCCTGGACTAGCGGAAGAGACCCAGTACTTC
>-|TRBV7-2|TRBJ2-2|TRBD1
CASSLVQGSSGELFF
TGTGCCAGCAGCTTAGTACAGGGGTCCAGCGGGGAGCTGTTTTTT
>many|TRBV12-3/TRBV12-4|TRBJ2-5|TRBD2
CASRLREMGETQYF
TGTGCCAGCAGGTTGCGGGAGATGGGGGAGACCCAGTACTTC
>many|TRBV27|TRBJ1-6|-
CASKGSGARSPLHF
TGTGCCAGCAAAGGGTCGGGGGCGAGATCACCCCTCCACTTT
>many|TRBV10-3|TRBJ1-2|-
CAISPITGYGYTF
TGTGCCATCAGTCCCATTACAGGTTATGGCTACACCTTC
>few|TRBV7-9|TRBJ2-6|-
CASSLARLAGANVLTF
TGTGCCAGCAGCTTAGCTCGGCTAGCTGGGGCCAACGTCCTGACTTTC
>few|TRBV19|TRBJ2-6|-
CASSATRGTAKRANVLTF
TGTGCCAGTAGTGCGACCCGGGGTACGGCGAAGCGGGCCAACGTCCTGACTTTC
>few|TRBV4-2|TRBJ2-2|TRBD2
CASSQSTSGIAGELFF
TGTGCCAGCAGCCAGTCGACTAGCGGGATAGCCGGGGAGCTGTTTTTT
>few|TRBV19|TRBJ1-5|-
CASSFPQGVNQPQHF
TGTGCCAGTAGTTTCCCCCAGGGTGTGAATCAGCCCCAGCATTTT
>-|TRBV28|TRBJ1-1|-
CASRGSMNTEAFF
TGTGCCAGTCGGGGAAGTATGAACACTGAAGCTTTCTTT
>once|TRBV18|TRBJ1-2|-
CASSPTGSYGYTF
TGTGCCAGCTCACCGACAGGTTCCTATGGCTACACCTTC
>many|TRBV28|TRBJ1-5|-
CASHRSNQPQHF
TGTGCCAGCCACCGTAGCAATCAGCCCCAGCATTTT
>many|TRBV20-1|TRBJ2-1|TRBD2
CSAGPKGLDYNEQFF
TGCAGTGCCGGGCCTAAAGGACTAGACTACAATGAGCAGTTCTTC
>many|TRBV10-3|TRBJ2-7|-
CAISEARIEQYF
TGTGCCATCAGTGAGGCGCGAATCGAGCAGTACTTC
>few|TRBV3-1|TRBJ1-6|-
CASSQRGNSPLHF
TGTGCCAGCAGCCAAAGGGGGAATTCACCCCTCCACTTT
>many|TRBV6-2/TRBV6-3|TRBJ2-2|-
CASSYLFRFANTGELFF
TGTGCCAGCAGTTACTTATTTAGATTCGCGAACACCGGGGAGCTGTTTTTT
>few|TRBV5-1|TRBJ1-3|-
CASSFETLGGSGNTIYF
TGCGCCAGCAGCTTTGAGACACTCGGAGGATCTGGAAACACCATATATTTT
>many|TRBV28|TRBJ2-7|TRBD2
CASRTTGGPGEQYF
TGTGCCAGCCGTACCACGGGAGGGCCGGGCGAGCAGTACTTC
>few|TRBV27|TRBJ1-1|-
CASSLSAVETEAFF
TGTGCCAGCAGTTTATCTGCCGTAGAGACTGAAGCTTTCTTT
>-|TRBV7-2|TRBJ1-2|-
CASSPTTATRGNYGYTF
TGTGCCAGCAGCCCCACTACCGCTACACGGGGTAACTATGGCTACACCTTC
>many|TRBV7-2|TRBJ2-5|-
CASSLGVQGGRETQYF
TGTGCCAGCAGCTTAGGGGTGCAGGGGGGTCGGGAGACCCAGTACTTC
>-|TRBV5-1|TRBJ2-4|TRBD2
CASSSSGLAGGNIQYF
TGCGCCAGCAGCTCCTCTGGACTAGCGGGAGGGAACATTCAGTACTTC
>many|TRBV9|TRBJ1-2|-
CASSVGSVNYGYTF
TGTGCCAGCAGCGTAGGTTCCGTTAACTATGGCTACACCTTC
>many|TRBV5-1|TRBJ2-1|TRBD2
CASSPSLAGVHNEQFF
TGCGCCAGCAGCCCGTCACTAGCGGGAGTCCACAATGAGCAGTTCTTC
>many|TRBV5-1|TRBJ1-1|-
CASSLDLIGITEAFF
TGCGCCAGCAGCTTGGATCTGATTGGCATCACTGAAGCTTTCTTT
>-|TRBV28|TRBJ2-5|-
CASSLGKTQYF
TGTGCCAGCAGTTTAGGGAAAACCCAGTACTTC
>-|TRBV18|TRBJ2-5|TRBD1
CASSPGQGSETQYF
TGTGCCAGCTCACCAGGACAGGGCTCAGAGACCCAGTACTTC
>-|TRBV11-2|TRBJ2-7|TRBD2
CASSPGGTSDHEQYF
TGTGCCAGCAGCCCTGGCGGGACTAGCGACCACGAGCAGTACTTC
>-|TRBV21-1|TRBJ1-5|-
CASSKREPNQPQHF
TGTGCCAGCAGCAAAAGGGAACCCAATCAGCCCCAGCATTTT
>-|TRBV6-5|TRBJ2-5|-
CASRAGTRSGTQYF
TGTGCCAGCAGAGCCGGGACCCGGTCAGGGACCCAGTACTTC
>few|TRBV5-4|TRBJ2-2|-
CASSLPGARTGELFF
TGTGCCAGCAGCTTGCCAGGGGCGCGTACCGGGGAGCTGTTTTTT
>few|TRBV6-6|TRBJ2-3|TRBD2
CASSHHSGLARASDTQYF
TGTGCCAGCAGTCACCACAGCGGACTAGCACGGGCTTCAGATACGCAGTATTTT
>-|TRBV3-1|TRBJ2-3|TRBD2
CASSQASGNTDTQYF
TGTGCCAGCAGCCAAGCTAGCGGAAACACAGATACGCAGTATTTT